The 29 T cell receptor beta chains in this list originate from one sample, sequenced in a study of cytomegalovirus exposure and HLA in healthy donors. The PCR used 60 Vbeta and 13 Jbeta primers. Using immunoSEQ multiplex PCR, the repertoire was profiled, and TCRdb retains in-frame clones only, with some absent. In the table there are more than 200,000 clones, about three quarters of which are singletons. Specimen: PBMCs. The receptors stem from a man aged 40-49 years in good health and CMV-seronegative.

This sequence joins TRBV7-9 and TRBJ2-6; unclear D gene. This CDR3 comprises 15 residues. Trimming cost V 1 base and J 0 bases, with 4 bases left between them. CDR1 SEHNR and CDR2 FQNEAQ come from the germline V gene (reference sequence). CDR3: CASSLVNSGANVLTF. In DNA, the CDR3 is TGTGCCAGCAGCTTAGTTAACTCTGGGGCCAACGTCCTGACTTTC.

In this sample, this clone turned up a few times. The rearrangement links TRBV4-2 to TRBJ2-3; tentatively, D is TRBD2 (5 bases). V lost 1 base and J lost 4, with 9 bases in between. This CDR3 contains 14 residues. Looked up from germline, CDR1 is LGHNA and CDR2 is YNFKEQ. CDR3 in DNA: TGTGCCAGCAGCCAAGGTGGGAGAGCAGATACGCAGTATTTT. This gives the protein CASSQGGRADTQYF.

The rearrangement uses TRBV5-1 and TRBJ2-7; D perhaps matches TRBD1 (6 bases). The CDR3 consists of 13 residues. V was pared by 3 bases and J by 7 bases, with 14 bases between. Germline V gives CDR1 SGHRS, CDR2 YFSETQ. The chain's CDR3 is CASSSGQTYEQYF. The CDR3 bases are TGCGCCAGCAGCTCTGGACAGACTTATGAGCAGTACTTC.

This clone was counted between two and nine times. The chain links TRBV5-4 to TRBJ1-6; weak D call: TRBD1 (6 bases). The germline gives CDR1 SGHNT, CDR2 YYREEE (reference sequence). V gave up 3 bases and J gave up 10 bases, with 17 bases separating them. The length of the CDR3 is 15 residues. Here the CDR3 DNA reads TGTGCCAGCAGCTGGGGGACACATACCGAATCACCCCTCCACTTT. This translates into CASSWGTHTESPLHF.

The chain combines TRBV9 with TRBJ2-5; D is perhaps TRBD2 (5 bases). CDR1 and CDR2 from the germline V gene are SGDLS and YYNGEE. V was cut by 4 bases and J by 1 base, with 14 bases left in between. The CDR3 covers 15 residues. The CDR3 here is CASSSQASGQETQYF. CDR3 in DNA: TGTGCCAGCAGCTCCCAGGCCAGCGGCCAAGAGACCCAGTACTTC. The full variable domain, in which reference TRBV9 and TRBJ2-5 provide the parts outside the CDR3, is DSGVTQTPKHLITATGQRVTLRCSPRSGDLSVYWYQQSLDQGLQFLIQYYNGEERAKGNILERFSAQQFPDLHSELNLSSLELGDSALYFCASSSQASGQETQYFGPGTRLLVL.

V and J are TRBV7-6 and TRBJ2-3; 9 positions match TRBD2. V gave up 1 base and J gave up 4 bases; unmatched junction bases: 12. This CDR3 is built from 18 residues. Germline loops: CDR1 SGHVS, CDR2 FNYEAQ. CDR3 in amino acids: CASSLGAWASGKADTQYF. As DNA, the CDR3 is TGTGCCAGCAGCTTAGGGGCGTGGGCTAGCGGGAAGGCAGATACGCAGTATTTT.

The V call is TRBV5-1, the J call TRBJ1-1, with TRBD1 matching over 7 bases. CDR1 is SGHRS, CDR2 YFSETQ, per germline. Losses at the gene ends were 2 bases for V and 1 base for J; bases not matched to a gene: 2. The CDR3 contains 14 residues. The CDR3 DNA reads TGCGCCAGCAGCTTAACAGGGGCGAACACTGAAGCTTTCTTT. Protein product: CASSLTGANTEAFF.

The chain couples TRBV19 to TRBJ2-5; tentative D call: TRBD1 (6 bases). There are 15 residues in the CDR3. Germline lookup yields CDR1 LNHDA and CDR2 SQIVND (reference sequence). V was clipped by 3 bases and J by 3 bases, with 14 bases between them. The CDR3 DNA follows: TGTGCCAGTAGTATTCCTCCTTGGACAGAAGAGACCCAGTACTTC. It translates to CASSIPPWTEETQYF.

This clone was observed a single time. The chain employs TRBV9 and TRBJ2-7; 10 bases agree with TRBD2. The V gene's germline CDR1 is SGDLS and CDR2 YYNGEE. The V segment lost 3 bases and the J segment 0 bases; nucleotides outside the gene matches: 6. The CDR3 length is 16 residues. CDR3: CASSATGLADSYEQYF. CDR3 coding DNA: TGTGCCAGCAGCGCAACAGGACTAGCGGACTCCTACGAGCAGTACTTC. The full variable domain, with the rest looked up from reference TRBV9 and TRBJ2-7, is DSGVTQTPKHLITATGQRVTLRCSPRSGDLSVYWYQQSLDQGLQFLIQYYNGEERAKGNILERFSAQQFPDLHSELNLSSLELGDSALYFCASSATGLADSYEQYFGPGTRLTVT.

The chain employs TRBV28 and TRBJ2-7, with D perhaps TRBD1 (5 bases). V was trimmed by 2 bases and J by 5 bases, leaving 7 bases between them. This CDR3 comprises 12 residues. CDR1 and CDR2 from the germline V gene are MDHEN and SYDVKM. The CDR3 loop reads CASSLGQNEQYF. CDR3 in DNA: TGTGCCAGCAGTTTAGGACAAAACGAGCAGTACTTC.

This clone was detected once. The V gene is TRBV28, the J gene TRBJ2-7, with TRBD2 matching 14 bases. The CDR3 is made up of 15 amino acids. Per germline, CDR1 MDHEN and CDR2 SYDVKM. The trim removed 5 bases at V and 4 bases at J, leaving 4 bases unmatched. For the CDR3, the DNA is TGTGCCAGCAGTCTCGGGACTAGCGGGAGTTACGAGCAGTACTTC. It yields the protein CASSLGTSGSYEQYF.

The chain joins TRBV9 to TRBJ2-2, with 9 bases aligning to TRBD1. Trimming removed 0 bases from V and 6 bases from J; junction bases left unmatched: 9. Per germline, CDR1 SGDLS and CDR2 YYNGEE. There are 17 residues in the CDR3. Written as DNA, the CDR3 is TGTGCCAGCAGCGTAGAAGGAGGGCGGACAGGGGCCGGGGAGCTGTTTTTT. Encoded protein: CASSVEGGRTGAGELFF. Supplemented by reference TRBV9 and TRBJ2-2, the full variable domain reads DSGVTQTPKHLITATGQRVTLRCSPRSGDLSVYWYQQSLDQGLQFLIQYYNGEERAKGNILERFSAQQFPDLHSELNLSSLELGDSALYFCASSVEGGRTGAGELFFGEGSRLTVL.

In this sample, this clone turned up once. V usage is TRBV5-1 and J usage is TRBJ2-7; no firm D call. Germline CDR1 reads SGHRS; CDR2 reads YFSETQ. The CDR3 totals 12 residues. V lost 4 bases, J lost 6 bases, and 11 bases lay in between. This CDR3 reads CASSPSLTEQYF. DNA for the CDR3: TGCGCCAGCAGCCCCTCACTCACCGAGCAGTACTTC.

Written as DNA, the CDR3 is TGTGCCAGCAGCTCCCAAAGTAACAGGGGATTGAGGGCTTTCTTT. It translates to CASSSQSNRGLRAFF. The chain couples TRBV7-8 to TRBJ1-1; 7 nucleotides match TRBD1. The J segment lost 11 bases and the V segment lost 4 bases, leaving 16 bases of the junction unmatched. There are 15 residues in the CDR3. Germline-derived CDR1 and CDR2 are SGHVS and FQNEAQ.

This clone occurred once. The CDR3 DNA reads TGTGCCGCTGGCCAGCGGGGCTCCTACGAGCAGTACTTC. Translating it yields CAAGQRGSYEQYF. The rearrangement joins TRBV6-1 to TRBJ2-7; 7 nucleotides match TRBD2. The CDR3 covers 13 residues. The germline V gene has CDR1 MNHNS and CDR2 SASEGT. Losses at the gene ends were 11 bases for V and 0 bases for J; bases not matched to a gene: 7.

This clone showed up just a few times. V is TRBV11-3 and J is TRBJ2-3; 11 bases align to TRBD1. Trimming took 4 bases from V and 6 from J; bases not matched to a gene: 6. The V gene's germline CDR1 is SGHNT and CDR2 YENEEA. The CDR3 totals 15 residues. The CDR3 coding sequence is TGTGCCAGCAGCTCCCGGACAGGGGGCGCGGATACGCAGTATTTT. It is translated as CASSSRTGGADTQYF.

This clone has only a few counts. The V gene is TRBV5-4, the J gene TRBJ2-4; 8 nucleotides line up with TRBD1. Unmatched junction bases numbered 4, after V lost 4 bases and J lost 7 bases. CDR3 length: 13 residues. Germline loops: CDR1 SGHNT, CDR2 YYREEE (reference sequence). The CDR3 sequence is CASSPGGTNIQYF. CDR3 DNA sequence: TGTGCCAGCAGCCCAGGGGGCACGAACATTCAGTACTTC.

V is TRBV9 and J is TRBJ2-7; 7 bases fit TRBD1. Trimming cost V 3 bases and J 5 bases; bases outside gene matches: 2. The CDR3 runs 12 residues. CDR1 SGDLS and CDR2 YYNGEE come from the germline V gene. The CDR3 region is CASSGDRDEQYF. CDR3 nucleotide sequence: TGTGCCAGCAGCGGTGACAGGGACGAGCAGTACTTC.

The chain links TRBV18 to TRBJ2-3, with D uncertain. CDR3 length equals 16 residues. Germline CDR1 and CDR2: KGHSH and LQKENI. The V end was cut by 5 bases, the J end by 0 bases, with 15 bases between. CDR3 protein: CASSGSAYGSTDTQYF. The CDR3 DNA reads TGTGCCAGCTCAGGATCTGCGTACGGGAGCACAGATACGCAGTATTTT.

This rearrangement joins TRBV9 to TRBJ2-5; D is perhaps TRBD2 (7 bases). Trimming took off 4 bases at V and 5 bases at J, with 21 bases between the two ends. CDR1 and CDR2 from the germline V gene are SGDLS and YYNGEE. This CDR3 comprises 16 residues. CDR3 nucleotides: TGTGCCAGCAGCCAAGGGGGGGTGGGATTTTGGGAGACCCAGTACTTC. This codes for CASSQGGVGFWETQYF.

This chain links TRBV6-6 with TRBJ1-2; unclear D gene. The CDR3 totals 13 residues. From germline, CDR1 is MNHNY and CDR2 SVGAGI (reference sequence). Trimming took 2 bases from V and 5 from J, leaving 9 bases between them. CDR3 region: CASSYGLRYGYTF. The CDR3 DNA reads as TGTGCCAGCAGTTACGGGCTGAGATATGGCTACACCTTC.

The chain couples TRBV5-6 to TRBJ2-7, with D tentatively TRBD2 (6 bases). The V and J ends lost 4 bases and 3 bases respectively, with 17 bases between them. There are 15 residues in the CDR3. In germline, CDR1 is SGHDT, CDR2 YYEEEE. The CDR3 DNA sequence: TGTGCCAGCAGCCCCACCTTAGGGGAGGACTACGAGCAGTACTTC. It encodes CASSPTLGEDYEQYF.

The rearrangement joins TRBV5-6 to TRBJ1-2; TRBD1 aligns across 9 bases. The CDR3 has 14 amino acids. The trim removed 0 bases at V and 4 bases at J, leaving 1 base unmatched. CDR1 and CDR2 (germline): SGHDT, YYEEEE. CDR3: CASSLGQGVYGYTF. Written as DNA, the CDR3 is TGTGCCAGCAGCTTGGGACAGGGGGTCTATGGCTACACCTTC. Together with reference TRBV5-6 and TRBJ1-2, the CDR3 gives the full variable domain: DAGVTQSPTHLIKTRGQQVTLRCSPKSGHDTVSWYQQALGQGPQFIFQYYEEEERQRGNFPDRFSGHQFPNYSSELNVNALLLGDSALYLCASSLGQGVYGYTFGSGTRLTVV.

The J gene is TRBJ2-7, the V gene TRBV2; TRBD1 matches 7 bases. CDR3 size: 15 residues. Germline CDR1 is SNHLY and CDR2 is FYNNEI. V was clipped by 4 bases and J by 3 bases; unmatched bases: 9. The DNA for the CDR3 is TGTGCCAGCAGTGTTAACAGGGGCTCCCTCTACGAGCAGTACTTC. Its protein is CASSVNRGSLYEQYF.

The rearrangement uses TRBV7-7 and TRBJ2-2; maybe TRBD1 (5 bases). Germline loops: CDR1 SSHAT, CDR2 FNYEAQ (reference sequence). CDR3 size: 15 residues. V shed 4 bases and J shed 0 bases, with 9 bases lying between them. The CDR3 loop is CASSSTVSNTGELFF. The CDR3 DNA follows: TGTGCCAGCAGCTCGACAGTTTCGAACACCGGGGAGCTGTTTTTT.

CDR3 loop: CASSSAGDTDTQYF. CDR3 DNA: TGTGCCAGCAGCTCCGCGGGGGACACAGATACGCAGTATTTT. This chain uses TRBV5-4 with TRBJ2-3; 7 nucleotides line up with TRBD2. CDR3 length: 14 residues. Trimming took 3 bases from V and 2 from J; bases not matched to a gene: 3. Per the germline V gene, CDR1 is SGHNT and CDR2 is YYREEE (reference sequence).

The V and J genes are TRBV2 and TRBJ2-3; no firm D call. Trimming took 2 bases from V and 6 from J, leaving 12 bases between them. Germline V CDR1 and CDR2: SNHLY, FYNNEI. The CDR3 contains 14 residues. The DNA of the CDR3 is TGTGCCAGCAGTGAATATGTTTCCCCGGATACGCAGTATTTT. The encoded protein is CASSEYVSPDTQYF.

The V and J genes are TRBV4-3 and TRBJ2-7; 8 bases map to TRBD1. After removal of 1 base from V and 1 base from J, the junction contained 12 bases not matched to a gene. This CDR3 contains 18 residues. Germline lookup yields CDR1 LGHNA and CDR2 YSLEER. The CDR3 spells CASSQGLVGTGKSYEQYF. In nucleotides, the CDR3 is TGCGCCAGCAGCCAAGGACTTGTTGGGACAGGAAAATCCTACGAGCAGTACTTC.

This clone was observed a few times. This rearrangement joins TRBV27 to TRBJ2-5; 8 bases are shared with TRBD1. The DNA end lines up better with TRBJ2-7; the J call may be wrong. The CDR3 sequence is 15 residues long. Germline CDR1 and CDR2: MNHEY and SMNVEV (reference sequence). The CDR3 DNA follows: TGTGCCAGCAGCTCCCCCGGGACAGGTAACTACGAGCAGTACTTC. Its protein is CASSSPGTGNYEQYF.